The entry that follows covers one TCR beta chain sequence. The antigen is not known. This record comes from a study of T cell responses to AZD1222 COVID-19 vaccine. Trimming removed 0 bases from V and 3 bases from J; junction bases left unmatched: 10. Per germline, CDR1 SGHDT and CDR2 YYEEEE. This CDR3 contains 18 residues. Study-level results: Unmutated variant regions are reportedly the target of nearly half of TCRs that are spike-specific.

Sequenced by immunoSEQ multiplex PCR; TCRdb stores in-frame clones only, minus some. This sample has about 150,000 clones, with 90% to 95% found just once. This specimen consisted of peripheral blood, obtained on day 0 of AZD1222 vaccination. The chain has TRBV5-6 and TRBJ2-3, with TRBD2 matching 10 bases. The sequence came from an adult in good health. Written as DNA, the CDR3 is TGTGCCAGCAGCTTGGCCCCGGGGATAGCGGGAGGTACAGATACGCAGTATTTT. Translating it yields CASSLAPGIAGGTDTQYF.